This T cell receptor beta chain is drawn from a study of blood T cell repertoires in COVID-19 (dated by TCRdb to 2019 to 2021). With regard to the full study: Samples from collaborators originated in the United States, Italy and Spain and spanned both the acute and convalescent phases of COVID-19. The material from the prospective study consisted of cDNA or gDNA derived from T cells, B-cell-depleted T cells, or PBMCs. Where available, HLA class I and class II types were obtained from metadata supplied by the sample provider rather than from assay-based typing. Sample metadata almost always included a de-identified subject ID, COVID-19 status, age in years and sex. Samples were obtained from the ongoing ImmuneRACE study (first 160 participants) and from 1,254 subjects provided by 6 global collaborators. The dataset comprised deeply sampled blood TCRbeta repertoires from subjects exposed to, actively infected with, or recovered from COVID-19. A freely available public database, intended as a resource for researchers studying the immune response to SARS-CoV-2, is where the repertoires were released.

Looking up the germline V gene yields CDR1 MDHEN and CDR2 SYDVKM. Compared with germline, V lacks 3 bases and J lacks 2 bases; bases without a gene match: 8. Measured from the cysteine to the phenylalanine, the CDR3 is 16 residues long. Solely the CDR3 DNA is kept, with 48 bases framed from the first base. The study at large found these results: Clinical and demographic metadata were provided uncurated, with the amount varying by source and participant.

Each collaborating institution followed its own protocols to collect whole blood in K2EDTA tubes. Collaborator samples were shipped for TCRbeta analysis as frozen whole blood, isolated PBMCs, or DNA extracted from either sample type. Remarks on this clone: Its binding antigen is unknown. Nothing much larger sits one base from this clone, and base qualities are not available.

The immunoSEQ Assay, a bias-controlled multiplex PCR, was used to amplify TCRbeta CDR3 regions from genomic DNA. In the paper's pipeline: The number of nucleated cells in each sample was estimated by amplification of reference gene primers within the assay. Sequence reads were collapsed and filtered to measure the absolute abundance of every unique TCRbeta CDR3 rearrangement. For each sample, productive Simpson clonality was calculated as the square root of Simpson's diversity index over productive rearrangements. TCRdb carries this immuneACCESS record with in-frame sequences only. Its versions omit some clonotypes, under half of them owing to an unresolved V gene in the studies checked, with the rest unexplained. The V and J calls and the clone size are those of that table, but D and trimming were determined from the DNA. This sample has some 150,000 clones in its table, and 80% to 90% of those were observed once. The ten largest clonotypes hold less than 3.5% of the sample.

This clonotype was obtained from a man between 70 and 80 years old with acute or convalescent COVID-19. Sequenced material: peripheral blood. The rearrangement joined TRBV28 to TRBJ2-3, and 7 junctional nucleotides match TRBD2. This receptor carries the CDR3 CASSFPAGVTTDTQYF. The DNA reads as follows: TGTGCCAGCAGTTTCCCCGCGGGAGTTACCACAGATACGCAGTATTTT.